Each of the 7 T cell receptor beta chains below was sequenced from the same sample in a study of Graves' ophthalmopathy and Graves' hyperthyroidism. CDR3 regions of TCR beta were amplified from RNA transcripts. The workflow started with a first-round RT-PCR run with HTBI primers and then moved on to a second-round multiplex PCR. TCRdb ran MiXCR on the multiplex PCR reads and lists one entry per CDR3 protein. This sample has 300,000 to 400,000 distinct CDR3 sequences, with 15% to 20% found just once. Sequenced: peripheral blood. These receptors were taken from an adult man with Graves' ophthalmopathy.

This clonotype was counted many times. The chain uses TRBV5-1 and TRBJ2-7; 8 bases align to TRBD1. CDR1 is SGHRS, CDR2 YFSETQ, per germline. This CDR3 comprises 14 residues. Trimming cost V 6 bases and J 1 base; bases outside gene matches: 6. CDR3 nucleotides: TGCGCCAGCACGCGACAGGGGCAGTCCTACGAGCAGTACTTC. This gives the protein CASTRQGQSYEQYF.

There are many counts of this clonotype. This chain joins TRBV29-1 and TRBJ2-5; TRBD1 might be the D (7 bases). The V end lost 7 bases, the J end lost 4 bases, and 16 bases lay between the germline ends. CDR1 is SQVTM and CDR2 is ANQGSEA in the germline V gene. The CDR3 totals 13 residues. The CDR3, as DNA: TGCAGCGCCGCCCCCCAGGGGGGAGAGACCCAGTACTTC. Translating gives CSAAPQGGETQYF. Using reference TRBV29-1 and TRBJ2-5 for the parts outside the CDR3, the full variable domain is SAVISQKPSRDICQRGTSLTIQCQVDSQVTMMFWYRQQPGQSLTLIATANQGSEATYESGFVIDKFPISRPNLTFSTLTVSNMSPEDSSIYLCSAAPQGGETQYFGPGTRLLVL.

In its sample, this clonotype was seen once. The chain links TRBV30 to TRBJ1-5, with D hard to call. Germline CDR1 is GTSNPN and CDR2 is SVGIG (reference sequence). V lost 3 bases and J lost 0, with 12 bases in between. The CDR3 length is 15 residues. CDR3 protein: CAWRAPGGSNQPQHF. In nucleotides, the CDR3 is TGTGCCTGGAGGGCCCCGGGAGGTAGCAATCAGCCCCAGCATTTT.

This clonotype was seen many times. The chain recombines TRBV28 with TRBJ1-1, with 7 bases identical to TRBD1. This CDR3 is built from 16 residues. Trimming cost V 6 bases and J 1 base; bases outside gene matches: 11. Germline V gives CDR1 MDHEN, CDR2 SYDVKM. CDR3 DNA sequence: TGTGCCAGCAGCATAAATTTCGACAGGGCGAACACTGAAGCTTTCTTT. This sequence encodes CASSINFDRANTEAFF.

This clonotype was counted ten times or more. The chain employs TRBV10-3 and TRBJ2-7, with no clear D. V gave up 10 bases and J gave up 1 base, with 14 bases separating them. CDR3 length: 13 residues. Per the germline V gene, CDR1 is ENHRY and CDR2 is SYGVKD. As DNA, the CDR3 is TGTGCCACTCAGGCCCTGACTTCCTACGAGCAGTACTTC. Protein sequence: CATQALTSYEQYF.

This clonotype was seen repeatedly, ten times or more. The CDR3 loop is CASSGILDTGELFF. CDR3 in DNA: TGTGCCAGCAGTGGAATTTTGGACACCGGGGAGCTGTTTTTT. V gene TRBV2 combines with J gene TRBJ2-2, with D unresolved. The CDR3 is 14 amino acids. Trimming shortened V by 4 bases and J by 3 bases, and 9 bases separated the two germline ends. The germline V gene encodes CDR1 SNHLY and CDR2 FYNNEI. The full variable domain, its missing parts supplied by reference TRBV2 and TRBJ2-2, is EPEVTQTPSHQVTQMGQEVILRCVPISNHLYFYWYRQILGQKVEFLVSFYNNEISEKSEIFDDQFSVERPDGSNFTLKIRSTKLEDSAMYFCASSGILDTGELFFGEGSRLTVL.

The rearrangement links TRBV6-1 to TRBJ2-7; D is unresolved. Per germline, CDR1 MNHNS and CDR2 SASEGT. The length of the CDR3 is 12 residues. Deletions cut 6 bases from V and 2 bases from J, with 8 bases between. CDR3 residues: CASSNGPYEQYF. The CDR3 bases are TGTGCCAGCAGCAACGGGCCCTACGAGCAGTACTTC.